This paragraph reports one T cell receptor beta chain. This sample is part of a study of T cell changes during pregnancy in multiple sclerosis. The assay was immunoSEQ multiplex PCR, and TCRdb's table has in-frame clones only and misses some. The sample lists approximately 72,000 clones; roughly nine tenths were seen once. Sample: peripheral blood, taken in the first trimester of pregnancy. The receptor was derived from a female donor in good health, enrolled as a control in a pregnancy study.

CDR3 sequence reads: CASSLEAFSHEQYF. The DNA for the CDR3 is TGTGCCAGCAGTTTGGAGGCCTTCTCGCACGAGCAGTACTTC. This sequence joins TRBV28 and TRBJ2-7, with a weak D call TRBD2 (5 bases). Trimming pared 3 bases from V and 5 bases from J, leaving 14 bases between. Per the germline V gene, CDR1 is MDHEN and CDR2 is SYDVKM. There are 14 residues in the CDR3.